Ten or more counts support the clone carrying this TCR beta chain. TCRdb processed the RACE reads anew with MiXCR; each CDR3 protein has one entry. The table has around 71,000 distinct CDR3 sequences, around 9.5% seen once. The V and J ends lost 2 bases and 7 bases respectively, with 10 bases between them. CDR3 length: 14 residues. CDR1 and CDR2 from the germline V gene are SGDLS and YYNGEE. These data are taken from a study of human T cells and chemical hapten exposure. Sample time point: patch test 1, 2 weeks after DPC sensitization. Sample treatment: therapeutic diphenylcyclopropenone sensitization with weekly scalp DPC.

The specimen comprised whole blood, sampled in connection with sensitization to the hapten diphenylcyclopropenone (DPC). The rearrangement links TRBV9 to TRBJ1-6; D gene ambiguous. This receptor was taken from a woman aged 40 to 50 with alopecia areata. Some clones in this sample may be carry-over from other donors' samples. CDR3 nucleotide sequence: TGTGCCAGCAGCGTTGCCGGGGAGAATTCACCCCTCCACTTT. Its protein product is CASSVAGENSPLHF.